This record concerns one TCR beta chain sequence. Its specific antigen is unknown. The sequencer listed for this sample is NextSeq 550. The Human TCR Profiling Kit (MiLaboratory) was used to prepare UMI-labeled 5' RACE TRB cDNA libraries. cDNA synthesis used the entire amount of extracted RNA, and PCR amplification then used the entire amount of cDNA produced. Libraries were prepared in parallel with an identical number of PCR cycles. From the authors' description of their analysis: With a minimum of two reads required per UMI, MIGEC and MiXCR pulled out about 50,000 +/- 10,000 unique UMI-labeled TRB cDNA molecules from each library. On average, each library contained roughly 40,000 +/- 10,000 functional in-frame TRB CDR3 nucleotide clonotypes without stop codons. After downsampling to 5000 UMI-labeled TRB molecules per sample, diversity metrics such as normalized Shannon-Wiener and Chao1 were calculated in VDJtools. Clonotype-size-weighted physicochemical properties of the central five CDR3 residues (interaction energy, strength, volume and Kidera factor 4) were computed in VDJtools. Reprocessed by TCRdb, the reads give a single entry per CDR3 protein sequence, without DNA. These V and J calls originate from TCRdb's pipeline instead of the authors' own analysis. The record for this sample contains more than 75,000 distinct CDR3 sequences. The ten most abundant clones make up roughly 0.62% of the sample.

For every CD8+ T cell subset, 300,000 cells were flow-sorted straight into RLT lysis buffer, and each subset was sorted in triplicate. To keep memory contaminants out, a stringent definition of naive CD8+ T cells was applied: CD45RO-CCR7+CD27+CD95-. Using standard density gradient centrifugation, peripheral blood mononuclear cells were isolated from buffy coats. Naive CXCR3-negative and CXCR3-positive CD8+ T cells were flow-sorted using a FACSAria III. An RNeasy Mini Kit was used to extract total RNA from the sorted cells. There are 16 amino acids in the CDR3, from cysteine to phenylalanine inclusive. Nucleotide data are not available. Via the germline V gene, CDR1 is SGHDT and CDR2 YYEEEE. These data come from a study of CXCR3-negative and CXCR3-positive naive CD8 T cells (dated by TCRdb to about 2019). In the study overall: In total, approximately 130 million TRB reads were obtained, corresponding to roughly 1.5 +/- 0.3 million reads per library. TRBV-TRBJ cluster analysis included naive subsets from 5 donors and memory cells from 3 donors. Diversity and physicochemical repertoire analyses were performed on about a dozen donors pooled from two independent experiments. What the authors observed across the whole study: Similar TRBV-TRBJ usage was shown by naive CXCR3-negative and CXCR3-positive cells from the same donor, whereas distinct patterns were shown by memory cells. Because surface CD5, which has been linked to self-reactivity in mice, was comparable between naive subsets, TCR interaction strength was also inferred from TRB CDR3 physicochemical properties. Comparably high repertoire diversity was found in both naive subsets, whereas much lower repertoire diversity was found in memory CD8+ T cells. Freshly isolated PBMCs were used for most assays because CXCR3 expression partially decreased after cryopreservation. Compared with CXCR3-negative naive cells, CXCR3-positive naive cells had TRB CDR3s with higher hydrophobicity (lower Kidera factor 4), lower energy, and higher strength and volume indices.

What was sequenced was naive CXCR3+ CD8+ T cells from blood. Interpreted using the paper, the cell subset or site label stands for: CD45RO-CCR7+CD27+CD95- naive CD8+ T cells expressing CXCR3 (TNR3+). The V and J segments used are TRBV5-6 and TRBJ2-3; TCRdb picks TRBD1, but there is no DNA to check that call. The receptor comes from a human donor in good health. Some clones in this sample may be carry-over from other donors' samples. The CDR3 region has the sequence CASSWPSAGRTDTQYF.